This T cell receptor beta chain came from a study of OX40 agonist ivuxolimab in advanced cancers. Profiling relied on immunoSEQ multiplex PCR, and the TCRdb table lists in-frame clones only, not all of them. The sample contains 60,000 to 100,000 clones, approximately 95% of which appear only once. CDR3 length: 14 amino acids. V lost 11 bases and J lost 2, with 13 bases in between. Germline CDR1 MNHNY, CDR2 SVGAGI (reference sequence). The rearrangement joins TRBV6-6 to TRBJ1-6; TRBD1 is a possible D gene (5 bases). This sequence originates from an adult with an advanced solid tumor such as melanoma, head and neck, liver or kidney cancer. The material sequenced was CD4+ or CD8+ T cells sorted from blood, taken in a trial of the OX40 agonist ivuxolimab. CDR3 sequence (DNA): TGTGCCTCGCTCGCGGGGCCCTATAATTCACCCCTCCACTTT. Amino acids: CASLAGPYNSPLHF.